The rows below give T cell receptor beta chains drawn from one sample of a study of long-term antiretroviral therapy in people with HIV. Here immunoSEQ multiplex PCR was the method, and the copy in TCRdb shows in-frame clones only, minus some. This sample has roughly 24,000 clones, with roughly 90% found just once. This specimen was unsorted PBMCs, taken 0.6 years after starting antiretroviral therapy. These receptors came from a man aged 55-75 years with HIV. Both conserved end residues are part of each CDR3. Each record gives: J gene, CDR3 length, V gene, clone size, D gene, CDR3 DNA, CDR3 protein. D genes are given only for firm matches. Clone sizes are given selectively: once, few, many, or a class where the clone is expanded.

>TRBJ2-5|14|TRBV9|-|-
TGTGCCAGCAGCGCTTCAAGCCGGGGGGAGACCCAGTACTTC
CASSASSRGETQYF
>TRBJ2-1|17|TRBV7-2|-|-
TGTGCCAGCAGCCTCTCTTTCGCGGTAAGCTCCTACAATGAGCAGTTCTTC
CASSLSFAVSSYNEQFF
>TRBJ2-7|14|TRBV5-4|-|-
TGTGCCAGCAGCTTGAGTGACTGGGTAAACGAGCAGTACTTC
CASSLSDWVNEQYF
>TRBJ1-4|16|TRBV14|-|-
TGTGCCAGCAGCTTCCTGGGTATGGCCACTAATGAAAAACTGTTTTTT
CASSFLGMATNEKLFF
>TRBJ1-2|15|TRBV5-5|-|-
TGTGCCAGCAGGATTGATGGGGGAGGCGTTCCGGGCTACACCTTC
CASRIDGGGVPGYTF
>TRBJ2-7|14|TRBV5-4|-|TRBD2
TGTGCCAGCAGCTTGACTAGCGGGAGGTATGAGCAGTACTTC
CASSLTSGRYEQYF
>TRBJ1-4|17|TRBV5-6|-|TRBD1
TGTGCCAGCAGCTTGGGACCAGGGGGCGCGGGTAATGAAAAACTGTTTTTT
CASSLGPGGAGNEKLFF
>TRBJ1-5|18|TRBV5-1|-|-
TGCGCCAGCACGAGCCGGGCGAATGAAGAGCCTAGCAATCAGCCCCAGCATTTT
CASTSRANEEPSNQPQHF
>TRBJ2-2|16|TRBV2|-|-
TGTGCCAGCAGTGTTGCCTCCTTGATAGTGTCCGGGGAGCTGTTTTTT
CASSVASLIVSGELFF
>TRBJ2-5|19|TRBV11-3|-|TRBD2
TGTGCCAGCAGCATAGGGAGGACTAGCGGGGGGAACGTCCAAGAGACCCAGTACTTC
CASSIGRTSGGNVQETQYF
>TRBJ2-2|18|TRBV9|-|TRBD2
TGTGCCAGCAGCCCCGGGACTAGCGGGGGGGTTCTGGACGGGGAGCTGTTTTTT
CASSPGTSGGVLDGELFF
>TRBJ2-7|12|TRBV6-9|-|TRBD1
TGTGCCAGCACCGTCGGACAGGGGGGACAGTACTTC
CASTVGQGGQYF
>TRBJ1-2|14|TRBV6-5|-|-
TGTGCCAGCTCGGGGGGGTCTCTTAACTATGGCTACACCTTC
CASSGGSLNYGYTF
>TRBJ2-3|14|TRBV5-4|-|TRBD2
TGTGCCAGCAACGGACTAGCGGGTACAGATACGCAGTATTTT
CASNGLAGTDTQYF
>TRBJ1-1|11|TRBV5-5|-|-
TGTGCCAGCAGCTTGGGTACTGAAGCTTTCTTT
CASSLGTEAFF
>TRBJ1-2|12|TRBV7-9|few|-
TGTGCCAGCAGCTTAGACAGCTATGGCTACACCTTC
CASSLDSYGYTF
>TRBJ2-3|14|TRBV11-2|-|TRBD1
TGTGCCAGCAGTTTTACGGACAGGGGCACTACGCAGTATTTT
CASSFTDRGTTQYF
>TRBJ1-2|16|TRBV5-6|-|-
TGTGCCAGCAGCTTGGGCGGACTGGCTACTAACTATGGCTACACCTTC
CASSLGGLATNYGYTF
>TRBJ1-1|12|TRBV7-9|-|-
TGTGCCAGCAGCTTAGCATTTTCTGAAGCTTTCTTT
CASSLAFSEAFF
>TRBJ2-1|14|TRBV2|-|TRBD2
TGTGCCAGCAGTGAAGGCGGGGGGGCAATTGAGCAGTTCTTC
CASSEGGGAIEQFF
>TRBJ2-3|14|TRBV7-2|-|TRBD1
TGTGCCAGCAGCTTACAGGGGGCTGAAGATACGCAGTATTTT
CASSLQGAEDTQYF
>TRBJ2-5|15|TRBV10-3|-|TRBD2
TGTGCCATCAGTGAGCTAGCGGGGGGGCTCGGGACCCAGTACTTC
CAISELAGGLGTQYF
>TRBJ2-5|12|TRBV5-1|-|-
TGCGCCAGCAGCTACCCACAAGAGACCCAGTACTTC
CASSYPQETQYF
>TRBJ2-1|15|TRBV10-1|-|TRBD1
TGCGCCAGCAGTGAGCAGTCACAGGGGCCGTTTGAGCAGTTCTTC
CASSEQSQGPFEQFF
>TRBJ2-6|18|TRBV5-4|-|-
TGTGCCAGCAGCCTTAAACCCGGCCCTATCTCTGGGGCCAACGTCCTGACTTTC
CASSLKPGPISGANVLTF
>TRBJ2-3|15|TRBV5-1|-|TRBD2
TGCGCCAGCAGCTTAGCGGGAGGGAGTGGAGATACGCAGTATTTT
CASSLAGGSGDTQYF
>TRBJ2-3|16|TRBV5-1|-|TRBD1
TGCGCCAGCAGCTTGGCCGGACAGGGGTACGCAGATACGCAGTATTTT
CASSLAGQGYADTQYF
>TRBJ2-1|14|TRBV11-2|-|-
TGTGCCAGCAGCTTCCGTGAGGGGAGGAATGAGCAGTTCTTC
CASSFREGRNEQFF
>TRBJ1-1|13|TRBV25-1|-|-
TGTGCCAGCAGTGCGATTCCGACAGGCGGGGCTTTCTTT
CASSAIPTGGAFF
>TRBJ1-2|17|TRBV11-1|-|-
TGTGCCAGCACCCGGGACACTTCTCCCATATCACACTATGGCTACACCTTC
CASTRDTSPISHYGYTF
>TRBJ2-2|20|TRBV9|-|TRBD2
TGTGCCAGCAGTCCTACTCCGGGACTAGCGGGGGACCCGGACACCGGGGAGCTGTTTTTT
CASSPTPGLAGDPDTGELFF
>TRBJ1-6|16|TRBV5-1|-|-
TGCGCCAGCAGCTTGCAGGGGAGCTCCTATAATTCACCCCTCCACTTT
CASSLQGSSYNSPLHF
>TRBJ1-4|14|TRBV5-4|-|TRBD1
TGTGCCAGCAGCTGGGACAGGGGAAGTGAAAAACTGTTTTTT
CASSWDRGSEKLFF
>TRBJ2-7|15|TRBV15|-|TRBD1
TGTGCCACCAGCAGAGATGACAGGGTCGGCTACGAGCAGTACTTC
CATSRDDRVGYEQYF
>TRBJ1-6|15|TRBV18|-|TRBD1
TGTGCCAGCTCACCGGAGGGACAGGGTAATTCACCCCTCCACTTT
CASSPEGQGNSPLHF
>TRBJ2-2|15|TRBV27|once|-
TGTGCCAGCACCAAAGGGCGGCGATACACCGGGGAGCTGTTTTTT
CASTKGRRYTGELFF
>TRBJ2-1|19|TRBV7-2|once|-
TGTGCCAGCAGCTTAGTTTTCGGTTCTTTCGGTACGGGGCGCAATGAGCAGTTCTTC
CASSLVFGSFGTGRNEQFF
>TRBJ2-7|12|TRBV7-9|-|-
TGTGCCAGCAGCCCCACCCTCAACGAGCAGTACTTC
CASSPTLNEQYF
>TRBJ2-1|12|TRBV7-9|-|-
TGTGCCAGCAGCCGCACCTACAATGAGCAGTTCTTC
CASSRTYNEQFF